This T cell receptor (beta chain) was sequenced during a study of blood T cell repertoires in COVID-19. Study context: PBMCs, B-cell-depleted T cells, or T cells were the source of the cDNA or gDNA that made up the material.

Using immunoSEQ multiplex PCR, the repertoire was profiled, and TCRdb retains in-frame clones only, with some absent. The sample includes hundreds of thousands of clones, just over 85% of them seen just once. There are 17 residues in the CDR3. The J segment lost 1 base and the V segment lost 3 bases, leaving 8 bases of the junction unmatched. The germline V gene encodes CDR1 SGHKS and CDR2 YYEKEE (reference sequence). This rearrangement joins TRBV5-5 to TRBJ2-2; 8 nucleotides match TRBD1. The sample was peripheral blood. The sequence came from a man aged 45-65 years with COVID-19, enrolled during active disease. Here the CDR3 DNA reads TGTGCCAGCAGCTCGCCCCCGGGACAGGTGAACACCGGGGAGCTGTTTTTT. Protein sequence: CASSSPPGQVNTGELFF.